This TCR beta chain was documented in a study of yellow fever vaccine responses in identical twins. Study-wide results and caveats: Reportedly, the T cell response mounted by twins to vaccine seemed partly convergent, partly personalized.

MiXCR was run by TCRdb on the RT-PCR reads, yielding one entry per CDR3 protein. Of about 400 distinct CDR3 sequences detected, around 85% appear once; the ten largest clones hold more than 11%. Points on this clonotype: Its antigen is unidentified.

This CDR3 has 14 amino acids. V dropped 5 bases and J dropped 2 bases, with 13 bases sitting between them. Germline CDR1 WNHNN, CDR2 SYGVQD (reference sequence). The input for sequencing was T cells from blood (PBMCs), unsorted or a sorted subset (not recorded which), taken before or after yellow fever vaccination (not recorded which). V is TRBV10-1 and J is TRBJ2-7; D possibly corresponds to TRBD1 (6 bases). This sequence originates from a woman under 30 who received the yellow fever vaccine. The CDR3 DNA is TGCGCCAGCAGTCGGACAGCCCGCCCCTACGAGCAGTACTTC. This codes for CASSRTARPYEQYF.